These 26 T cell receptor beta chains were all obtained from the same sample, sequenced in a study of early T cells in non-severe SARS-CoV-2 infection. MiXCR was run by TCRdb on the 5' RACE reads, yielding one entry per CDR3 protein. This sample has roughly 51,000 distinct CDR3 sequences, with about 6.3% found just once. Here the sequenced sample was whole blood, taken at baseline. The source of these receptors is an adult who was a healthcare worker with PCR-confirmed SARS-CoV-2 infection or an uninfected control (not recorded which).

This clonotype appeared a few times. V usage is TRBV5-1 and J usage is TRBJ2-5; D not resolved. Germline V gene data show CDR1 as SGHRS and CDR2 as YFSETQ. This CDR3 comprises 11 residues. The V gene lost 1 base and the J gene lost 5 bases, with 3 bases spanning the gap. CDR3 residues: CASSLLETQYF. CDR3 coding DNA: TGCGCCAGCAGCTTGCTGGAGACCCAGTACTTC.

This chain connects TRBV7-3 to TRBJ2-2; 9 bases are shared with TRBD1. The CDR3 sequence is 16 residues long. Looked up from germline, CDR1 is SGHTA and CDR2 is FQGTGA. The V segment lost 0 bases and the J segment 4 bases; nucleotides outside the gene matches: 3. CDR3 in DNA: TGTGCCAGCAGCTTAACGGGACAGGGCCCCACCGGGGAGCTGTTTTTT. Protein: CASSLTGQGPTGELFF.

The V and J genes are TRBV7-8 and TRBJ1-1, with 7 bases identical to TRBD1. This CDR3 is 12 amino acids long. The trim removed 5 bases at V and 7 bases at J, leaving 4 bases unmatched. CDR1 and CDR2 from the germline V gene are SGHVS and FQNEAQ. The CDR3 loop reads CASSPGGLEAFF. In DNA, the CDR3 is TGTGCCAGCAGCCCAGGGGGGCTTGAAGCTTTCTTT.

This clonotype was seen just once. V is TRBV30 and J is TRBJ2-7; 8 bases line up with TRBD1. Germline V CDR1 and CDR2: GTSNPN, SVGIG (reference sequence). Trimming cost V 2 bases and J 3 bases; bases outside gene matches: 6. This CDR3 region has 14 residues. CDR3 sequence reads: CAWSRGQGGYEQYF. DNA of the CDR3: TGTGCCTGGAGTAGAGGACAGGGAGGCTACGAGCAGTACTTC.

The rearrangement links TRBV7-6 to TRBJ2-4; 8 nucleotides line up with TRBD1. CDR1 is SGHVS and CDR2 is FNYEAQ in the germline V gene. CDR3 size: 15 residues. The junction had 2 bases not matched to a gene; V was cut back by 4 bases and J by 0 bases. The CDR3 nucleotides are TGTGCCAGCAGCTCAGGGGGCCTAGCCAAAAACATTCAGTACTTC. Translating it yields CASSSGGLAKNIQYF.

This clonotype was observed at least ten times. The rearrangement uses TRBV6-5 and TRBJ2-3; D is possibly TRBD1 or TRBD2 (6 bases each). Germline V gene data show CDR1 as MNHEY and CDR2 as SVGAGI. The CDR3 spans 17 residues. V was shortened by 6 bases and J by 4 bases, with 23 bases between the two germline ends. CDR3 loop: CASSPRGGQKRADTQYF. Written as DNA, the CDR3 is TGTGCCAGCAGCCCCAGGGGCGGACAGAAGCGGGCAGATACGCAGTATTTT.

This clonotype was observed at least ten times. The chain joins TRBV6-5 to TRBJ1-1, with 7 bases that match TRBD1. V lost 5 bases and J lost 7; bases outside the gene matches: 13. Germline lookup yields CDR1 MNHEY and CDR2 SVGAGI. CDR3 length: 15 amino acids. The CDR3 nucleotides read TGTGCCAGCAGTAGGGGGATAAGGGGGCGGAATGAAGCTTTCTTT. The encoded protein is CASSRGIRGRNEAFF.

This clonotype appeared many times. This chain connects TRBV29-1 to TRBJ2-5, with 13 bases matching TRBD2. The CDR3 spans 14 residues. V dropped 4 bases and J dropped 1; count of bases not matched to a gene: 0. CDR1 is SQVTM and CDR2 is ANQGSEA in the germline V gene. DNA of the CDR3: TGCAGCGTTGGACTAGCGGGGGGCCAAGAGACCCAGTACTTC. As protein: CSVGLAGGQETQYF.

This clonotype occurred many times. The chain recombines TRBV11-3 with TRBJ2-1; weak D call: TRBD1 (6 bases). Germline V gene sequence: CDR1 SGHNT, CDR2 YENEEA. Trimming removed 5 bases at V and 4 bases at J, with 15 bases between. The CDR3 sequence is 15 residues long. In nucleotides, the CDR3 is TGTGCCAGCAGCCCCCGCCGTAGGGGGTACAATGAGCAGTTCTTC. It yields the protein CASSPRRRGYNEQFF.

This clonotype was found a few times. This chain links TRBV20-1 with TRBJ1-1; D is ambiguous. The CDR3 is 12 amino acids. Germline loops: CDR1 DFQATT, CDR2 SNEGSKA (reference sequence). Trimming pared 1 base from V and 4 bases from J, leaving 7 bases between. Here the CDR3 reads CSARAHSTEAFF. CDR3 nucleotide sequence: TGCAGTGCTAGAGCACACAGCACTGAAGCTTTCTTT.

This clonotype was counted ten times or more. The chain uses TRBV7-9 and TRBJ1-2; a possible D gene is TRBD1 (5 bases). V lost 8 bases, J lost 5 bases, and 21 bases lay in between. The length of the CDR3 is 15 residues. The germline CDR1 and CDR2 sequences are SEHNR and FQNEAQ (reference sequence). CDR3 sequence reads: CASAQGEGLKYGYTF. CDR3 DNA: TGTGCCAGCGCCCAAGGAGAGGGGCTGAAATATGGCTACACCTTC.

Ten or more counts support this clonotype. This chain joins TRBV7-2 and TRBJ2-1; D possibly corresponds to TRBD2 (7 bases). There are 16 residues in the CDR3. The germline V gene encodes CDR1 SGHTA and CDR2 FQGNSA. Trimming cost V 4 bases and J 7 bases, with 20 bases left between them. The CDR3 DNA is TGTGCCAGCAGCTCCCAGGGCGGGGGCCTTAAGAATGAGCAGTTCTTC. Protein: CASSSQGGGLKNEQFF.

In this sample, this clonotype turned up many times. CDR3: CASSQVGRLDYGYTF. The CDR3 region has the DNA TGCGCCAGCAGCCAAGTGGGGAGGCTAGACTATGGCTACACCTTC. The genes are TRBV4-3 and TRBJ1-2; D remains ambiguous. The CDR3 is 15 residues long. The V gene's germline CDR1 is LGHNA and CDR2 YSLEER. V shed 1 base and J shed 3 bases, with 12 bases lying between them.

There are many counts of this clonotype. V usage is TRBV2 and J usage is TRBJ1-6, with 7 bases identical to TRBD1. J gave up 7 bases and V 8 bases, and 8 bases lay outside the gene matches. This CDR3 contains 14 residues. CDR1 and CDR2 from the germline V gene are SNHLY and FYNNEI. CDR3 in DNA: TGTGCCAGCCCAAAACGGGACAGCAATTCACCCCTCCACTTT. Translated, it gives CASPKRDSNSPLHF.

This clonotype was picked up a small number of times. V usage is TRBV30 and J usage is TRBJ1-6; weak D call: TRBD1 (6 bases). CDR1 is GTSNPN, CDR2 SVGIG, per germline (reference sequence). This CDR3 is built from 16 residues. Trimming cost V 3 bases and J 1 base, with 13 bases left between them. The CDR3: CAWRGGQLSYNSPLHF. CDR3 nucleotides: TGTGCCTGGAGAGGCGGACAGTTATCCTATAATTCACCCCTCCACTTT.

This clonotype was counted only a few times. The chain couples TRBV30 to TRBJ1-4; D call uncertain. This CDR3 is built from 13 residues. Trimming removed 3 bases at V and 8 bases at J, with 13 bases between. Germline V CDR1 and CDR2: GTSNPN, SVGIG (reference sequence). CDR3 coding DNA: TGTGCCTGGAGAGTAGCCGGCGTGGAAAAACTGTTTTTT. Its translation: CAWRVAGVEKLFF.

V usage is TRBV7-9 and J usage is TRBJ2-3; 8 bases are shared with TRBD2. CDR1 is SEHNR and CDR2 is FQNEAQ in the germline V gene (reference sequence). The V gene end was trimmed by 5 bases and the J gene end by 6 bases; junction bases not matched to a gene: 16. The CDR3 runs to 17 residues. The CDR3 protein is CASSPGGAPPALDTQYF. CDR3 DNA: TGTGCCAGCAGCCCGGGGGGGGCCCCCCCTGCGTTGGATACGCAGTATTTT.

This clonotype came up a few times. The chain recombines TRBV6-1 with TRBJ1-1; unclear D gene. This CDR3 is 15 amino acids long. V was cut by 5 bases and J by 10 bases, with 23 bases left in between. In germline, CDR1 is MNHNS, CDR2 SASEGT. Written as DNA, the CDR3 is TGTGCCAGCAGTACGACGGCTACTCCTGGGGAACGAGCTTTCTTT. This gives the protein CASSTTATPGERAFF.

The table lists this clonotype with a few counts. This chain links TRBV30 with TRBJ2-1; perhaps TRBD2 as D (5 bases). CDR1 and CDR2 from the germline V gene are GTSNPN and SVGIG (reference sequence). There are 15 residues in the CDR3. V lost 2 bases and J 0 bases, leaving 11 bases between the germline ends. The CDR3 loop reads CAWSRRVYSYNEQFF. The CDR3 DNA follows: TGTGCCTGGAGTAGGCGGGTATACTCCTACAATGAGCAGTTCTTC.

This clonotype was counted ten times or more. For the CDR3, the DNA is TGTGCCAGCAGCCGGGACAGGGGCCCAAATCAGCCCCAGCATTTT. This sequence encodes CASSRDRGPNQPQHF. This rearrangement joins TRBV11-2 to TRBJ1-5, with 10 bases matching TRBD1. The germline V gene encodes CDR1 SGHAT and CDR2 FQNNGV. The CDR3 length is 15 residues. The V and J ends lost 5 bases and 4 bases, in that order; junction bases with no gene match: 5.

This chain uses TRBV5-6 with TRBJ1-1; 10 bases align to TRBD1. V dropped 2 bases and J dropped 6; count of bases not matched to a gene: 4. This CDR3 is 14 amino acids long. Per germline, CDR1 SGHDT and CDR2 YYEEEE. This CDR3 is CASSFAGQGAEAFF. CDR3 bases: TGTGCCAGCAGCTTCGCTGGACAGGGGGCTGAAGCTTTCTTT. Full variable domain (missing parts from reference TRBV5-6 and TRBJ1-1): DAGVTQSPTHLIKTRGQQVTLRCSPKSGHDTVSWYQQALGQGPQFIFQYYEEEERQRGNFPDRFSGHQFPNYSSELNVNALLLGDSALYLCASSFAGQGAEAFFGQGTRLTVV.

Only a few counts were recorded for this clonotype. The rearrangement uses TRBV11-3 and TRBJ2-1; TRBD2 is a possible D gene (6 bases). Per germline, CDR1 SGHNT and CDR2 YENEEA. V was clipped by 2 bases and J by 4 bases, with 18 bases between them. The CDR3 has 17 amino acids. CDR3 sequence: CASSLSPGGVGYNEQFF. Here the CDR3 DNA reads TGTGCCAGCAGCTTATCCCCGGGCGGGGTAGGGTACAATGAGCAGTTCTTC.

With respect to this clonotype: This clone may be a read error of a much larger clone one base away. This chain connects TRBV20-1 to TRBJ2-2, with D possibly being TRBD1 or TRBD2 (5 bases each). This CDR3 has 15 residues. V was trimmed by 3 bases and J by 2 bases, leaving 13 bases between them. The germline gives CDR1 DFQATT, CDR2 SNEGSKA (reference sequence). The chain's CDR3 is CSARPGTENTGELFF. DNA for the CDR3: TGCAGTGCTAGGCCCGGGACGGAAAACACCGGGGAGCTGTTTTTT.

This clonotype was seen repeatedly, ten times or more. The chain combines TRBV6-6 with TRBJ2-3; D is possibly TRBD1 (5 bases). Germline V gene lookup returns CDR1 MNHNY and CDR2 SVGAGI (reference sequence). The V and J ends lost 4 bases and 3 bases respectively, with 8 bases between them. The CDR3 covers 13 residues. CDR3 loop: CASSSGLTDTQYF. CDR3 DNA: TGTGCCAGCAGTTCAGGGTTGACAGATACGCAGTATTTT.

This clonotype was recorded many times. The chain has TRBV11-3 and TRBJ1-1; TRBD1 aligns across 11 bases. The germline CDR1 and CDR2 sequences are SGHNT and YENEEA. The trim removed 4 bases at V and 6 bases at J, leaving 10 bases unmatched. The CDR3 sequence is 16 residues long. CDR3 nucleotide sequence: TGTGCCAGCAGCTCGTGGACAGGGGGCCCCGGGGCTGAAGCTTTCTTT. As protein: CASSSWTGGPGAEAFF.

The sample holds many counts of this clonotype. The chain is built from TRBV5-5 and TRBJ2-1; D might be TRBD1 or TRBD2, each matching 5 bases. The germline CDR1 and CDR2 sequences are SGHKS and YYEKEE (reference sequence). Trimming took 2 bases from V and 7 from J, leaving 16 bases between them. The CDR3 consists of 15 residues. The CDR3 nucleotides are TGTGCCAGCAGCTTTGAGGGGAGTCGTTGGAATGAGCAGTTCTTC. Amino acid sequence: CASSFEGSRWNEQFF.